Below, 27 T cell receptor beta chains from the same sample are listed, as sequenced in a study of blood T cell repertoires in COVID-19. The table came from immunoSEQ multiplex PCR; TCRdb's copy has only in-frame clones and leaves some out. The repertoire holds about 280,000 clones, with 85% as singletons. Material: PBMCs or T cells enriched from blood (not recorded which). The receptors were sampled from a woman between 50 and 59 years old who had recovered from COVID-19.

V usage is TRBV27 and J usage is TRBJ2-5, with TRBD2 matching 10 bases. The V and J ends lost 5 bases and 5 bases, in that order; junction bases with no gene match: 5. Looked up from germline, CDR1 is MNHEY and CDR2 is SMNVEV (reference sequence). This CDR3 is 14 amino acids long. The CDR3 region is CASSLGLAAETQYF. For the CDR3, the DNA is TGTGCCAGCAGTCTCGGACTAGCGGCGGAGACCCAGTACTTC.

The chain is built from TRBV24-1 and TRBJ2-7; a weak D match, TRBD1 (5 bases). The CDR3 runs 14 residues. Germline V CDR1 and CDR2: KGHDR, SFDVKD. V was shortened by 3 bases and J by 1 base, with 9 bases between the two germline ends. CDR3 sequence reads: CATSDKDTSYEQYF. Here the CDR3 DNA reads TGTGCCACCAGTGATAAGGACACTTCCTACGAGCAGTACTTC.

J is TRBJ1-4 and V is TRBV4-2, with D possibly TRBD1 on 6 matching bases. The V end lost 4 bases, the J end lost 2 bases, and 17 bases lay between the germline ends. This CDR3 region has 17 residues. Germline CDR1 is LGHNA and CDR2 is YNFKEQ. CDR3 protein: CASSPPATQGTNEKLFF. The CDR3, as DNA: TGTGCCAGCAGCCCACCAGCGACACAGGGTACTAATGAAAAACTGTTTTTT.

V and J are TRBV11-2 and TRBJ1-2; D remains unclear. V dropped 4 bases and J dropped 1 base, with 16 bases sitting between them. Germline CDR1 and CDR2: SGHAT and FQNNGV. This CDR3 has 16 amino acids. CDR3 region: CASSSPLRVINYGYTF. For the CDR3, the DNA is TGTGCCAGCAGCTCCCCCCTTAGAGTTATTAACTATGGCTACACCTTC. Full variable domain (rest looked up from reference TRBV11-2 and TRBJ1-2): EAGVAQSPRYKIIEKRQSVAFWCNPISGHATLYWYQQILGQGPKLLIQFQNNGVVDDSQLPKDRFSAERLKGVDSTLKIQPAKLEDSAVYLCASSSPLRVINYGYTFGSGTRLTVV.

The count of this clone is one. The V and J genes are TRBV30 and TRBJ1-1, with D hard to call. CDR3 size: 13 residues. Germline values: CDR1 GTSNPN, CDR2 SVGIG (reference sequence). Trimming cost V 0 bases and J 5 bases, with 10 bases left between them. The CDR3 protein is CAWSVRRDTEAFF. The CDR3, as DNA: TGTGCCTGGAGTGTACGGAGGGATACTGAAGCTTTCTTT.

This clone was recorded only once. This chain connects TRBV28 to TRBJ2-7; 8 bases are a match to TRBD2. V gave up 10 bases and J gave up 2 bases; unmatched junction bases: 10. The CDR3 covers 14 residues. The germline CDR1 and CDR2 sequences are MDHEN and SYDVKM. The CDR3 is CAIESSGGAYEQYF. CDR3 nucleotide sequence: TGTGCCATCGAGTCCTCCGGGGGGGCCTACGAGCAGTACTTC.

The V and J genes are TRBV7-2 and TRBJ2-1; 10 bases are a match to TRBD2. CDR1 and CDR2 (germline): SGHTA, FQGNSA. The CDR3 extends over 16 amino acids. V dropped 2 bases and J dropped 2; count of bases not matched to a gene: 3. The CDR3 nucleotides are TGTGCCAGCAGCTTAACTAGCGGGACCACCTACAATGAGCAGTTCTTC. Amino acids: CASSLTSGTTYNEQFF.

This chain joins TRBV7-2 and TRBJ2-1; 7 bases map to TRBD1. Germline CDR1 and CDR2: SGHTA and FQGNSA. The CDR3 totals 14 residues. J gave up 8 bases and V 5 bases, and 9 bases lay outside the gene matches. The CDR3 sequence: CASSNTDRAYEQFF. The CDR3, as DNA: TGTGCCAGCAGCAACACCGACAGGGCCTATGAGCAGTTCTTC.

The chain is built from TRBV7-2 and TRBJ1-1; 8 nucleotides match TRBD1. V was pared by 3 bases and J by 6 bases, with 6 bases of the junction left unmatched. CDR3 length equals 14 residues. The germline V gene has CDR1 SGHTA and CDR2 FQGNSA. CDR3 in amino acids: CASSLQGAVAEAFF. The CDR3 DNA reads TGTGCCAGCAGCTTGCAGGGGGCCGTAGCTGAAGCTTTCTTT.

The gene calls are TRBV2 and TRBJ2-5; 8 bases match TRBD2. J lost 7 bases, V lost 9 bases, and 13 bases had no gene match. Germline CDR1 SNHLY, CDR2 FYNNEI. The CDR3 length is 14 residues. The CDR3: CASEGASGSVTQYF. Written as DNA, the CDR3 is TGTGCCAGTGAGGGCGCTAGCGGGTCAGTGACCCAGTACTTC.

The chain carries TRBV9 and TRBJ1-2, with D possibly TRBD1 on 6 matching bases. The V end lost 4 bases, the J end lost 1 base, and 11 bases lay between the germline ends. The CDR3 consists of 14 residues. Germline V lookup: CDR1 SGDLS, CDR2 YYNGEE. DNA of the CDR3: TGTGCCAGCAGCCCACGGACAGATAACTATGGCTACACCTTC. Amino acid sequence: CASSPRTDNYGYTF.

This clone was observed once. The chain couples TRBV3-1 (or the pseudogene TRBV3-2) to TRBJ1-5; D uncertain. The germline V and J ends were trimmed by 0 bases and 1 base, with 7 bases remaining between them. The CDR3 runs to 15 residues. Germline V gene lookup returns CDR1 LGHDT and CDR2 YNNKEL (reference sequence). The DNA of the CDR3 is TGTGCCAGCAGCCAAGACCGGGGAAGCAATCAGCCCCAGCATTTT. The encoded protein is CASSQDRGSNQPQHF.

V is TRBV3-1 (or the pseudogene TRBV3-2) and J is TRBJ1-1; TRBD1 matches 7 bases. The V gene end was trimmed by 1 base and the J gene end by 7 bases; junction bases not matched to a gene: 15. This CDR3 spans 17 amino acids. Germline lookup yields CDR1 LGHDT and CDR2 YNNKEL (reference sequence). CDR3 in DNA: TGTGCCAGCAGCCAAGCGAAAAACAGGGGCTTCGGGGATGAAGCTTTCTTT. Amino acids: CASSQAKNRGFGDEAFF.

V usage is TRBV5-1 and J usage is TRBJ2-7; 9 nucleotides agree with TRBD1. In germline, CDR1 is SGHRS, CDR2 YFSETQ. With V trimmed by 5 bases and J by 0 bases, 6 bases remained unmatched. This CDR3 comprises 15 residues. The CDR3 DNA follows: TGCGCCAGCAGACTGGGGACAGGGTCCTCCTACGAGCAGTACTTC. This sequence encodes CASRLGTGSSYEQYF.

The rearrangement links TRBV18 to TRBJ1-4; D is unresolved. This CDR3 region has 18 residues. The V end lost 3 bases, the J end lost 5 bases, and 22 bases lay between the germline ends. Germline assignment: CDR1 KGHSH and CDR2 LQKENI. CDR3 sequence (DNA): TGTGCCAGCTCACCGGAGAACGTTGGAGACGGCCGGAATGAAAAACTGTTTTTT. It codes for CASSPENVGDGRNEKLFF.

The genes are TRBV27 and TRBJ2-3, with 7 bases matching TRBD2. The length of the CDR3 is 19 residues. Losses at the gene ends were 7 bases for V and 5 bases for J; bases not matched to a gene: 24. Germline V CDR1 and CDR2: MNHEY, SMNVEV (reference sequence). The CDR3 loop reads CASNPPGSRAAGVGDTQYF. Written as DNA, the CDR3 is TGTGCCAGCAATCCCCCGGGGAGTAGGGCGGCGGGGGTAGGAGATACGCAGTATTTT.

V is TRBV24-1 and J is TRBJ2-1; 11 bases line up with TRBD2. The germline gives CDR1 KGHDR, CDR2 SFDVKD. V lost 4 bases to trimming and J lost 8 bases; unmatched junction nucleotides: 9. CDR3 length equals 16 residues. CDR3 DNA: TGTGCCACCAGTGACCGCACTAGCGGGAGTTTCCATGAGCAGTTCTTC. This gives the protein CATSDRTSGSFHEQFF.

The V gene is TRBV30, the J gene TRBJ1-2; a possible D gene is TRBD1 (5 bases). This CDR3 is built from 11 residues. The germline V gene has CDR1 GTSNPN and CDR2 SVGIG (reference sequence). Between the trimmed V and J ends, which lost 2 bases and 7 bases, there was a span of 8 bases. The CDR3: CAWSPGVGYTF. The CDR3, as DNA: TGTGCCTGGAGTCCGGGGGTTGGCTACACCTTC.

The chain recombines TRBV28 with TRBJ1-5; 7 bases agree with TRBD1. The CDR3 loop spans 17 amino acids. The V gene's germline CDR1 is MDHEN and CDR2 SYDVKM. V lost 3 bases, J lost 2 bases, and 10 bases stayed unmatched. DNA of the CDR3: TGTGCCAGCAGTTTTCCACGGAACAGGGGTGGCAATCAGCCCCAGCATTTT. Translating it yields CASSFPRNRGGNQPQHF.

The J gene is TRBJ2-1, the V gene TRBV9; 9 bases agree with TRBD2. Losses at the gene ends were 4 bases for V and 9 bases for J; bases not matched to a gene: 14. The CDR3 extends over 16 amino acids. The germline CDR1 and CDR2 sequences are SGDLS and YYNGEE. The CDR3 sequence: CASSLGGGRASGEQFF. CDR3 DNA sequence: TGTGCCAGCAGCCTAGGGGGCGGGAGGGCCAGCGGTGAGCAGTTCTTC.

The chain combines TRBV19 with TRBJ1-1, with D perhaps TRBD1 (6 bases). The CDR3 is 14 amino acids. V lost 5 bases, J lost 1 base, and 11 bases lay in between. The germline gives CDR1 LNHDA, CDR2 SQIVND (reference sequence). The CDR3 DNA reads TGTGCCAGTAGTTCACCGGGACAGAACACTGAAGCTTTCTTT. Protein product: CASSSPGQNTEAFF.

The rearrangement joins TRBV4-1 to TRBJ2-3; perhaps TRBD1 as D (6 bases). This CDR3 spans 15 amino acids. Trimming took off 2 bases at V and 5 bases at J, with 14 bases between the two ends. From germline, CDR1 is MGHRA and CDR2 YSYEKL. The CDR3 spells CASSQPQGGLDTQYF. The CDR3 bases are TGCGCCAGCAGCCAACCACAGGGTGGGCTAGATACGCAGTATTTT.

The genes are TRBV6-2 or TRBV6-3 and TRBJ1-2, with 8 positions matching TRBD1. This CDR3 spans 17 amino acids. After removal of 2 bases from V and 3 bases from J, the junction contained 11 bases not matched to a gene. The germline gives CDR1 MNHEY, CDR2 SVGEGT. The CDR3 loop reads CASSYLFRTGSHYGYTF. The CDR3 DNA is TGTGCCAGCAGTTACCTTTTCCGGACAGGGTCTCACTATGGCTACACCTTC.

The chain combines TRBV20-1 with TRBJ1-5; unclear D gene. Trimming left V 3 bases short and J 2 bases short, with 8 bases between. This CDR3 is 13 amino acids long. Per the germline V gene, CDR1 is DFQATT and CDR2 is SNEGSKA (reference sequence). CDR3 bases: TGCAGTGCTAGTGACTGTTGCAATCAGCCCCAGCATTTT. The encoded protein is CSASDCCNQPQHF.

V is TRBV14 and J is TRBJ1-1, with D unclear. In germline, CDR1 is SGHDN, CDR2 FVKESK. The CDR3 length is 13 residues. Trimming removed 1 base at V and 7 bases at J, with 10 bases between. CDR3 DNA sequence: TGTGCCAGCAGCCAAGTTGGACTCGGTGAAGCTTTCTTT. Its protein product is CASSQVGLGEAFF.

This chain connects TRBV15 to TRBJ1-4, with a tentative D call TRBD1 (5 bases). The ends were cut back, 2 bases at V and 6 bases at J, with 10 bases in the middle. Germline V gene sequence: CDR1 LNHNV, CDR2 YYDKDF (reference sequence). There are 14 residues in the CDR3. The CDR3 bases are TGTGCCACCAGCAGACAGGGTTCCTATGAAAAACTGTTTTTT. It encodes CATSRQGSYEKLFF.

The chain employs TRBV7-2 and TRBJ2-7, with unresolved D. In germline, CDR1 is SGHTA, CDR2 FQGNSA. Trimming pared 5 bases from V and 1 base from J, leaving 12 bases between. The CDR3 totals 14 residues. The CDR3 protein is CASSPIGGSYEQYF. CDR3 sequence (DNA): TGTGCCAGCAGCCCAATCGGCGGTTCCTACGAGCAGTACTTC.